Listed below are T cell receptor beta chains from one sample, sequenced in a study of breast tumors, draining lymph nodes, adjacent tissues. TCRdb ran MiXCR on the multiplex PCR reads and lists one entry per CDR3 protein. The data show about 270,000 distinct CDR3 sequences, about 33% seen once. Material for sequencing was axillary lymph node tissue. Receptor source: a female donor with breast cancer. Some clones in this sample may be carry-over from other donors' samples. Both conserved end residues are part of each CDR3. The D gene is left open where the match is weak. The size of a clone is reported for some rows only, either as once, few or many, or as a class for expanded clones.

>-|TRBV12-3/TRBV12-4|TRBD1|TRBJ1-1
TGTGCCAGCAGTTTGACAGGGAGGTACACTGAAGCTTTCTTT
CASSLTGRYTEAFF
>-|TRBV25-1|-|TRBJ1-6
TGTGCCAGCAGCTTAGGCCAGGGTGGTAATTCACCCCTCCACTTT
CASSLGQGGNSPLHF
>many|TRBV5-1|TRBD1|TRBJ1-4
TGCGCCAGCAGAGGACAGGGGAATAATGAAAAACTGTTTTTT
CASRGQGNNEKLFF
>many|TRBV24-1|-|TRBJ1-5
TGTGCCACCAGTGATCCGACGGTTTCGGTCCAGCATTTT
CATSDPTVSVQHF
>many|TRBV10-1|-|TRBJ2-5
TGCGCCAGCAGTGAGCTGGCAGGGGCAGGAGAGACCCAGTACTTC
CASSELAGAGETQYF
>many|TRBV7-9|-|TRBJ2-7
TGTGCCAGCAGCTTCGCGGGGTCCCCCTACTACGAGCAGTACTTC
CASSFAGSPYYEQYF
>many|TRBV7-2|TRBD2|TRBJ2-7
TGTGCCAGCGCGGGAGGGCCCTCCGAGCAGTACTTC
CASAGGPSEQYF
>many|TRBV30|-|TRBJ2-3
TGTGCCTGGAAGGTGGGCCCAGATACGCAGTATTTT
CAWKVGPDTQYF
>-|TRBV6-5|TRBD2|TRBJ2-7
TGTGCCAGCAGTAAGGGACTAGCGGGAGCCACCCAGTCCTACGAGCAGTACTTC
CASSKGLAGATQSYEQYF
>-|TRBV5-4|-|TRBJ1-2
TGTGCCAGCAGCTTGACAAGGAACTATGGCTACACCTTC
CASSLTRNYGYTF
>few|TRBV6-5|TRBD1|TRBJ2-1
TGTGCCAGCAGTTACTCCCTCCGGGACAGGCGCTTCTTC
CASSYSLRDRRFF
>few|TRBV27|-|TRBJ2-2
TGTGCCAGCAGTTCCGAATCAGGAGGGGAGCTGTTTTTT
CASSSESGGELFF
>-|TRBV6-5|TRBD1|TRBJ1-1
TGTGCCAGCTCACCCTCAGGGACAGGGGGCACTGAAGCTTTCTTT
CASSPSGTGGTEAFF
>-|TRBV5-4|TRBD2|TRBJ2-1
TGTGCCAGCAGCTTGGTGACTAGCAGTTCCTACAATGAGCAGTTCTTC
CASSLVTSSSYNEQFF
>many|TRBV29-1|-|TRBJ1-4
TGCGGTCTTTGGGACCCGAATGAAAAACTGTTTTTT
CGLWDPNEKLFF